This TCR beta chain emerged from a study of T cells in women clearing cervical HPV infection. Across the whole study: With HLA typing for only a few women, HLA confounding remains possible.

With respect to this clone: The DNA ends 3 residues before the CDR3 does, and the rest of the CDR3 is filled in from the germline J gene.

The trim removed 5 bases at V and 3 bases at J, leaving 6 bases unmatched. CDR3 size: 14 residues. Per germline, CDR1 LNHDA and CDR2 SQIVND (reference sequence). Assay used: immunoSEQ multiplex PCR; TCRdb lists only in-frame clones, some missing. This sample carries tens of thousands of clones, with approximately 1.3% going to the ten biggest clones. This TCR was recovered from a woman between 18 and 69 years old with a cervical HPV16 infection that either progressed to CIN3+ or cleared (not recorded which). The sample comprised blood buffy coat. The J gene is TRBJ2-7, the V gene TRBV19, with 8 bases fitting TRBD1. CDR3 region: CASSAGQGIYEQYF. The CDR3 DNA, read in part, is TGTGCCAGTAGTGCAGGACAGGGAATCTACGAG.